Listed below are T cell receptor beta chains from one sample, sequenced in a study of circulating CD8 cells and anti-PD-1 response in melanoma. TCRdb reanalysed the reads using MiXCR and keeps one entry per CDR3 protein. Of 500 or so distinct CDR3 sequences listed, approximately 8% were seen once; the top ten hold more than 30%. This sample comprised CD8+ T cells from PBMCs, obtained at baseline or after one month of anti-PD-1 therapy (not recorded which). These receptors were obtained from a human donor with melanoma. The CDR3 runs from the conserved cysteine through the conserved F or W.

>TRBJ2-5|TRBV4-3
CASSQDAAGGEETQYF
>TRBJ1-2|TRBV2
CASMEANYGYTF
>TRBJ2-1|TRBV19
CASAFTTANEQFF
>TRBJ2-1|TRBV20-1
CSARGGTLSSYNEQFF
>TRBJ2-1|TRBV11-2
CASTPPEGSFYNEQFF
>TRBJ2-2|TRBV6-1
CASERGRGYTGELFF
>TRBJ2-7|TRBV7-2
CASSLTPRVAGALSYEQYF